This is a list of T cell receptor beta chains from one sample in a study of blood T cell repertoires in COVID-19. TCRdb keeps only in-frame clones here, not all; method: immunoSEQ multiplex PCR. The sample consists of approximately 100,000 clones, about 90% of them appearing once. Sequencing input: peripheral blood. The receptor set was obtained from a man between 65 and 85 years old with acute or convalescent COVID-19. Each CDR3 is given without its conserved first and last residue.

j_gene,v_gene,CDR3aa
TRBJ2-5,TRBV3-1/TRBV3-2,ASTRSEAGKETQY
TRBJ1-2,TRBV11-2,ASSLLTNSGYT
TRBJ2-7,TRBV5-1,ASRSLDRGFDEQY
TRBJ1-4,TRBV3-1/TRBV3-2,ASSLRRGTTNEKLF
TRBJ2-2,TRBV3-1/TRBV3-2,ASSQDRTGAGELF
TRBJ1-6,TRBV7-6,ASSIGQGNSPLH
TRBJ2-1,TRBV15,ATSRDPPGEQF
TRBJ2-1,TRBV18,ASSLHHGNEQF
TRBJ1-2,TRBV28,ASSLDSWYGYT
TRBJ2-7,TRBV29-1,SVGGGVGQFYEQY
TRBJ2-5,TRBV6-5,ASRRGFQETQY
TRBJ1-2,TRBV29-1,SGETLYGYT
TRBJ1-1,TRBV13,ASSPHIPSPNTEAF
TRBJ2-1,TRBV5-1,ASSSRTGWF
TRBJ2-7,TRBV19,ASSIAADPYEQY
TRBJ2-7,TRBV4-1,ASSQDEGTVYEQY
TRBJ2-3,TRBV9,ASSVVSPVPDTQY
TRBJ2-2,TRBV11-3,ASRGANTGELF
TRBJ2-1,TRBV6-5,AKNRVPARNEQF
TRBJ1-2,TRBV28,ASSLPNYGYT
TRBJ2-1,TRBV29-1,SPRVRNEQF
TRBJ2-1,TRBV28,ASPRIGAGSLDEQF
TRBJ2-3,TRBV6-6,ASSPAGVRGTDTQY
TRBJ2-7,TRBV3-1/TRBV3-2,ASSQGYRGTYEQY
TRBJ1-1,TRBV30,AWRRFPPNTEAF
TRBJ2-1,TRBV7-9,AAHAPNRDSLPF
TRBJ2-4,TRBV5-6,ASSLTVYKNIQY
TRBJ1-1,TRBV30,AWSVQGNTEAF
TRBJ1-2,TRBV6-5,ASSYPGQSSNGYT
TRBJ2-5,TRBV19,ASSGLAGGRETQY
TRBJ2-1,TRBV5-1,ASHLSPSQDNEQF
TRBJ2-5,TRBV5-1,ASSPRTGDQETQY
TRBJ1-6,TRBV7-8,ASSLDRGSPLH
TRBJ2-7,TRBV29-1,SVAGSTSGGSYEQY
TRBJ2-5,TRBV5-1,ASSWRGEHRETQY
TRBJ1-2,TRBV9,ASSVETGKGYGYT
TRBJ2-3,TRBV18,ASSLLPSAVTDTQY
TRBJ2-1,TRBV7-2,ASSLARKRGDYNEQF
TRBJ2-7,TRBV7-7,ASSPGQGREQY
TRBJ2-2,TRBV21-1,ARQGANSGELF
TRBJ2-5,TRBV30,AWGEDGYQETQY
TRBJ1-6,TRBV28,ASSSGLGGTPLH
TRBJ1-1,TRBV5-1,ASSLDMGATEAF
TRBJ2-1,TRBV5-4,ASSPGRVNEQF
TRBJ1-4,TRBV5-1,ASSLLGTGDEKLF
TRBJ1-2,TRBV3-1/TRBV3-2,ASSRGTGGGYGYT
TRBJ2-7,TRBV5-6,ASSAGTALGQY
TRBJ2-5,TRBV7-9,ASSASGEETQY
TRBJ1-4,TRBV4-1,ASSQVDGGFEKLF
TRBJ2-7,TRBV9,ASSLGRGLLYEQY
TRBJ1-3,TRBV7-2,ASSYGTGKGNTIY
TRBJ2-5,TRBV15,ATSRDGAERGETQY
TRBJ2-3,TRBV6-1,ASREGRADTQY
TRBJ2-1,TRBV25-1,ASSPREGAGYNEQF
TRBJ1-4,TRBV25-1,ASSDMTGTNEKLF
TRBJ1-6,TRBV3-1/TRBV3-2,ASSLKVGNSPLH
TRBJ1-2,TRBV7-3,ASSPSPGGTSPYGYT
TRBJ1-5,TRBV3-1/TRBV3-2,ASSLGTSNQPQH
TRBJ2-5,TRBV5-4,ASSLEPQETQY
TRBJ2-2,TRBV2,ASRTQGGELF